This record covers a single T cell receptor beta chain. The sample belongs to a study of cytomegalovirus exposure and HLA in healthy donors. The PCR contained 60 Vbeta and 13 Jbeta primers. Here immunoSEQ multiplex PCR was the method, and the copy in TCRdb shows in-frame clones only, minus some. The data contain about 150,000 clones, more than 70% of them singletons. Germline V CDR1 and CDR2: MNHNY, SVGAGI (reference sequence). The CDR3 consists of 16 residues. V was trimmed by 1 base and J by 1 base, leaving 11 bases between them. The source of this sequence is a woman in her thirties or forties in good health and CMV-seronegative. The sequenced material came from PBMCs. This chain links TRBV6-6 with TRBJ1-3; maybe TRBD1 (5 bases). The CDR3: CASSYYQGLSGNTIYF. The DNA for the CDR3 is TGTGCCAGCAGTTACTATCAGGGCCTATCTGGAAACACCATATATTTT.